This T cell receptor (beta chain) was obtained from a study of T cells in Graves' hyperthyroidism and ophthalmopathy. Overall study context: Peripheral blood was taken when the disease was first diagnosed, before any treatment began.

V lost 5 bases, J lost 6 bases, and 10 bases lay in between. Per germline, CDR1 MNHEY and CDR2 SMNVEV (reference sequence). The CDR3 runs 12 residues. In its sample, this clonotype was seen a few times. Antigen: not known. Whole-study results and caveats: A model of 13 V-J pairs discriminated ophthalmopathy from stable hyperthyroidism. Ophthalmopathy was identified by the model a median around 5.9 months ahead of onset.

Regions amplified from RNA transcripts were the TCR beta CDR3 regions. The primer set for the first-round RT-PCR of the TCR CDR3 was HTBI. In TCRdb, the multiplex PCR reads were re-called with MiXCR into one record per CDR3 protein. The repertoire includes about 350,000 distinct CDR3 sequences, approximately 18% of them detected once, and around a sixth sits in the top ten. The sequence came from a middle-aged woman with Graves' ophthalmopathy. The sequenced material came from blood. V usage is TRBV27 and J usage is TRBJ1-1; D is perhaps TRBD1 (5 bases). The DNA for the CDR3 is TGTGCCAGCAGTCCCCGGGGCCCTGAAGCTTTCTTT. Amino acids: CASSPRGPEAFF.